The T cell receptor (beta chain) under discussion was sequenced for a study of early T cells in non-severe SARS-CoV-2 infection. Looking at the study overall: Sequenced material consisted of bulk RNA (from unsorted whole blood), and chains were unpaired.

Study conclusions and caveats: Using VDJdb, the matching emphasized anti-spike CD8 responses while missing private and CD4 specificities.

V was pared by 7 bases and J by 5 bases, with 14 bases between. Germline V gene data show CDR1 as MDHEN and CDR2 as SYDVKM. This CDR3 is 14 amino acids long. Individually, cDNA molecules had unique molecular identifiers attached to them. TCRdb analysed the 5' RACE reads with MiXCR anew, one entry per CDR3 protein. This sample carries more than 60,000 distinct CDR3 sequences, under 15% of them seen once, and the ten largest clones take around 2.9%. This clonotype was observed many times. The antigen is not known. The chain recombines TRBV28 with TRBJ1-4; maybe TRBD1 (5 bases). This TCR was recovered from an adult who was a healthcare worker with PCR-confirmed SARS-CoV-2 infection or an uninfected control (not recorded which). Sample: whole blood, taken at baseline. The CDR3 bases are TGTGCCAGCAAAAGGCCGGGGCGGAATGAAAAACTGTTTTTT. Translated, it gives CASKRPGRNEKLFF.